These T cell receptor beta chains were read from a single sample in a study of PD-1 blockade in classical Hodgkin lymphoma. The data were produced by immunoSEQ multiplex PCR, yet TCRdb's version contains in-frame clones alone and is incomplete. The sample has roughly 39,000 clones; more than 60% are singletons. The sample here was peripheral blood mononuclear cells (PBMCs), taken before the fourth cycle of nivolumab. The receptors were sampled from a human donor with classical Hodgkin lymphoma. CDR3s include the opening cysteine and the closing phenylalanine or tryptophan.

>TRBJ1-3|TRBV2
CASRYRKNSGNTIYF
>TRBJ1-5|TRBV29-1
CSVGRGPLNQPQHF
>TRBJ2-5|TRBV7-6
CASSQGGRRDQETQYF
>TRBJ1-2|TRBV10-3
CAISDQQKNGYTF
>TRBJ1-5|TRBV19
CASDRGGSNQPQHF
>TRBJ1-1|TRBV15
CATSGYRGTEAFF
>TRBJ1-2|TRBV11-2
CASSLDLGGLYGYTF
>TRBJ2-1|TRBV6-6
CASSYASGGYEQFF
>TRBJ2-7|TRBV4-2
CASSQTGGGHEQYF
>TRBJ2-3|TRBV7-8
CASSPRSTSGVVDTQYF
>TRBJ2-2|TRBV7-9
CASSLELTRTANTGELFF
>TRBJ1-5|TRBV19
CASSILGDHQPQHF
>TRBJ2-3|TRBV7-9
CASRLGPGGGQYF
>TRBJ1-2|TRBV5-6
CAIRLNGYTF
>TRBJ2-5|TRBV19
CASNPGTGRETQYF
>TRBJ1-1|TRBV7-2
CASAPKGGNTEAFF
>TRBJ2-1|TRBV7-6
CASSLDPIAPSGGFYNEQFF
>TRBJ1-5|TRBV7-8
CASSVGQGPSQPQHF
>TRBJ1-6|TRBV5-8
CASSLNRDVYNSPLHF
>TRBJ2-7|TRBV6-5
CASREGMASSYEQYF
>TRBJ1-4|TRBV21-1
CASSKATGFYNEKLFF
>TRBJ2-7|TRBV27
CASSLAGGRVEQYF
>TRBJ2-3|TRBV7-6
CASSPEAQGWIDTQYF
>TRBJ2-3|TRBV7-9
CASSAWTITDTQYF
>TRBJ1-4|TRBV7-2
CASSLFGVNEKLFF
>TRBJ1-4|TRBV30
CACQYRDRGHEKLFF
>TRBJ2-3|TRBV18
CASSPGTGGFSSTDTQYF
>TRBJ2-2|TRBV28
CASSLTGLNTGELFF
>TRBJ1-5|TRBV27
CASSLGARDQPQHF
>TRBJ2-3|TRBV30
CAWEPPGRTDTQYF
>TRBJ2-3|TRBV18
CASSGWGPTDTQYF
>TRBJ1-2|TRBV2
CASNPRGYGYTF
>TRBJ2-3|TRBV4-3
CASSLDGGHTQYF
>TRBJ2-3|TRBV29-1
CSVEGGRGNTDTQYF
>TRBJ2-3|TRBV7-9
CASSLGGESTDTQYF
>TRBJ1-6|TRBV6-6
CASSPPLKEGPLHF
>TRBJ1-4|TRBV6-5
CASSYSISEKLFF
>TRBJ1-5|TRBV5-1
CASSLGSNQPQHF
>TRBJ2-7|TRBV6-5
CASRRPGQGFYEQYF
>TRBJ2-7|TRBV5-4
CASSRRGGRDEQYF
>TRBJ1-2|TRBV7-2
CASSLEDRGANYGYTF
>TRBJ2-7|TRBV4-1
CASSQEPRKSYEQYF
>TRBJ2-1|TRBV7-6
CASSGDPSHEQFF
>TRBJ2-3|TRBV5-4
CASSPIGAGGPGDTQYF
>TRBJ2-5|TRBV7-6
CASSHRLAGGLETQYF
>TRBJ2-7|TRBV6-6
CATAEGISYEQYF
>TRBJ1-6|TRBV4-1
CASSPQTRGASPLHF
>TRBJ1-6|TRBV15
CATSRDRGSSYNSPLHF
>TRBJ2-3|TRBV5-1
CASSLGGRGGTDTQYF
>TRBJ2-2|TRBV30
CAWSDDTGELFF
>TRBJ2-5|TRBV5-4
CASSLSPEETQYF
>TRBJ1-6|TRBV7-2
CASSPGTGSGSPLHF
>TRBJ2-4|TRBV5-1
CASSWSLGDIQYF
>TRBJ2-3|TRBV7-9
CASSTYTTDRGRGTDTQYF
>TRBJ1-1|TRBV12-5
CASGLDLTEAFF